Given below is one TCR beta chain in context. Germline CDR1 and CDR2: GTSNPN and SVGIG (reference sequence). This CDR3 spans 14 amino acids. Trimming shortened V by 1 base and J by 4 bases, and 13 bases separated the two germline ends. Sequencing used immunoSEQ multiplex PCR; TCRdb keeps in-frame clones, though not all of them. This sample has roughly 170,000 clones, with 80% to 95% found just once. The data stem from a study of control samples from healthy donors and cancer patients. The sequence was collected from a woman in her fifties or sixties in good health. The chain joins TRBV30 to TRBJ1-2, with D possibly matching TRBD1 (5 bases). What was sequenced was blood. DNA of the CDR3: TGTGCCTGGAGTGACAGGATGGATAGCTATGGCTACACCTTC. Translation gives CAWSDRMDSYGYTF.